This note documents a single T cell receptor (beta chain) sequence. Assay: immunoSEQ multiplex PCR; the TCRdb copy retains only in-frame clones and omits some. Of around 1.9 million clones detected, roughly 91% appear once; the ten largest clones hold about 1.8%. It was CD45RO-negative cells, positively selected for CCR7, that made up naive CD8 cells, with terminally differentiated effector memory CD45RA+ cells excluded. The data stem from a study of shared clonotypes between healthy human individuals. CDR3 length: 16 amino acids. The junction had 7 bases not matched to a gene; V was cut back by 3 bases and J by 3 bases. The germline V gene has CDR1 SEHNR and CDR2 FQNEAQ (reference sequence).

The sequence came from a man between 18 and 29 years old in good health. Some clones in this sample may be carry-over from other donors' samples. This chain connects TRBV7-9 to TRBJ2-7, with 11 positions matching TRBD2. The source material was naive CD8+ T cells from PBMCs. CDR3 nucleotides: TGTGCCAGCAGCTTGCTCTCCGGGACTAGCGGCTACGAGCAGTACTTC. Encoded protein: CASSLLSGTSGYEQYF.